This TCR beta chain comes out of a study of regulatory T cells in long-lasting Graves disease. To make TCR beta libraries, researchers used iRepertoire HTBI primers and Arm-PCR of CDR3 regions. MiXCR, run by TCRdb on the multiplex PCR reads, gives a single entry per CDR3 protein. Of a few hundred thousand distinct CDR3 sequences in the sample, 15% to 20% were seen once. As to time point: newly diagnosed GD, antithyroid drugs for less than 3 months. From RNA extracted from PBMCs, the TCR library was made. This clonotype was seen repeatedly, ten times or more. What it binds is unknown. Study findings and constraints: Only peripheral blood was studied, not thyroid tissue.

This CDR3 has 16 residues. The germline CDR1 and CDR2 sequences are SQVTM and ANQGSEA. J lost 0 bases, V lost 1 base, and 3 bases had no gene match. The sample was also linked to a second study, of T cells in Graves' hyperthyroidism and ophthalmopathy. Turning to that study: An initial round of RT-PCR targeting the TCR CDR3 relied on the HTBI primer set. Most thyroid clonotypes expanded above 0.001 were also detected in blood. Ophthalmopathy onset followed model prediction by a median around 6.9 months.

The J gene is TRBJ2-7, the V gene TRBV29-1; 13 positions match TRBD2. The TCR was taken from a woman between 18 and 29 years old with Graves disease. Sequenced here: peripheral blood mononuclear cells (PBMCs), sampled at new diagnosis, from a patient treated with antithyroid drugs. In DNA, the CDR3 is TGCAGCGTTGAAGGGGGGACTAGCGGGGCCTCCTACGAGCAGTACTTC. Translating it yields CSVEGGTSGASYEQYF.